The rows below give T cell receptor beta chains drawn from one sample of a study of regulatory dendritic cells for organ transplantation. TCRdb's copy holds only in-frame clones and misses some; the assay was immunoSEQ multiplex PCR. The sample carries 15,000 to 20,000 clones, around 80% recorded once. No antigens are known for them. Material for sequencing was memory CD4+ T cells from blood cultured with regulatory dendritic cells. These receptors were obtained from a human donor in good health. CDR3s include the opening cysteine and the closing phenylalanine or tryptophan. A D gene is named only where the DNA matches it firmly. Rows give clone size only sometimes, using once, few, many, or a class for an expanded clone.

v_call: TRBV25-1
j_call: TRBJ2-1
d_call: .
clone_size: .
cdr3_nt: TGTGCCAGCAGCCCCATGGGGGCGAGGGGCTACAATGAGCAGTTCTTC
cdr3_aa: CASSPMGARGYNEQFF

v_call: TRBV19
j_call: TRBJ2-3
d_call: .
clone_size: .
cdr3_nt: TGTGCCAGTAGTTCCCCCCGAAGGGCCAGCACAGATACGCAGTATTTT
cdr3_aa: CASSSPRRASTDTQYF

v_call: TRBV14
j_call: TRBJ2-3
d_call: .
clone_size: .
cdr3_nt: TGTGCCAGCAGCCAACTAGCTTTATATTCTACGCAGTATTTT
cdr3_aa: CASSQLALYSTQYF

v_call: TRBV7-3
j_call: TRBJ2-3
d_call: TRBD2
clone_size: .
cdr3_nt: TGTGCCAGCAGCCCAACTAGCGGGCGGCCCACAGATACGCAGTATTTT
cdr3_aa: CASSPTSGRPTDTQYF

v_call: TRBV7-2
j_call: TRBJ1-2
d_call: TRBD1
clone_size: once
cdr3_nt: TGTGCCAGCACCCTAGTGGGACAGGGCTATGGCTACACCTTC
cdr3_aa: CASTLVGQGYGYTF

v_call: TRBV7-3
j_call: TRBJ2-1
d_call: TRBD1
clone_size: .
cdr3_nt: TGTGCCAGCAGCTCCCGGGACAGGAACTACAATGAGCAGTTCTTC
cdr3_aa: CASSSRDRNYNEQFF

v_call: TRBV7-2
j_call: TRBJ1-2
d_call: TRBD1
clone_size: .
cdr3_nt: TGTGCCAGCAGCTTAGCACCGACAGGGGGTAGTTTCGGCGGCTACACCTTC
cdr3_aa: CASSLAPTGGSFGGYTF

v_call: TRBV5-4
j_call: TRBJ2-3
d_call: .
clone_size: once
cdr3_nt: TGTGCCAGCAGCTATCCCGGGGGCGCCGGCACAGATACGCAGTATTTT
cdr3_aa: CASSYPGGAGTDTQYF

v_call: TRBV19
j_call: TRBJ1-3
d_call: .
clone_size: .
cdr3_nt: TGTGCCAGTAGTAGGGGACATGGAAACACCATATATTTT
cdr3_aa: CASSRGHGNTIYF

v_call: TRBV7-2
j_call: TRBJ2-7
d_call: TRBD2
clone_size: .
cdr3_nt: TGTGCCAGCAGCTTTCGAGGACTAGCTAGGGGCTACGAGCAGTACTTC
cdr3_aa: CASSFRGLARGYEQYF

v_call: TRBV6-1
j_call: TRBJ2-7
d_call: TRBD2
clone_size: .
cdr3_nt: TGTGCCACCCTCCTGGGAACGGGAGGGTACGAGCAGTACTTC
cdr3_aa: CATLLGTGGYEQYF

v_call: TRBV4-3
j_call: TRBJ1-1
d_call: TRBD1
clone_size: .
cdr3_nt: TGCGCCAGCAGCCAAGAAGCGACAGGGGGGGTCACTGAAGCTTTCTTT
cdr3_aa: CASSQEATGGVTEAFF

v_call: TRBV4-3
j_call: TRBJ2-7
d_call: TRBD2
clone_size: .
cdr3_nt: TGCGCCAGCAGCCAAGGGGCTCTAGCGGGGAGCTCCTACGAGCAGTACTTC
cdr3_aa: CASSQGALAGSSYEQYF

v_call: TRBV28
j_call: TRBJ1-2
d_call: .
clone_size: .
cdr3_nt: TGTGCCAGCAGTGCCGAAGCCCTCTATGGCTACACCTTC
cdr3_aa: CASSAEALYGYTF

v_call: TRBV7-2
j_call: TRBJ2-5
d_call: .
clone_size: .
cdr3_nt: TGTGCCAGCAGCTTAGCGCCGACGGGGGCAGGGGAGGAGACCCAGTACTTC
cdr3_aa: CASSLAPTGAGEETQYF

v_call: TRBV7-2
j_call: TRBJ2-7
d_call: TRBD2
clone_size: .
cdr3_nt: TGTGCCAGCAGCACCCAGCGGGACTACGAGCAGTACTTC
cdr3_aa: CASSTQRDYEQYF

v_call: TRBV2
j_call: TRBJ1-1
d_call: .
clone_size: .
cdr3_nt: TGTGCCAGCAGGAGCCTTGAGGAGTTTCGGGGAGCTTTCTTT
cdr3_aa: CASRSLEEFRGAFF

v_call: TRBV5-5
j_call: TRBJ2-5
d_call: TRBD1
clone_size: .
cdr3_nt: TGTGCCAGCGGCAGGGGGTCCGGAGAGACCCAGTACTTC
cdr3_aa: CASGRGSGETQYF

v_call: TRBV10-3
j_call: TRBJ1-5
d_call: .
clone_size: once
cdr3_nt: TGTGCCATCAGTCGGGGGGGTGGCAATCAGCCCCAGCATTTT
cdr3_aa: CAISRGGGNQPQHF

v_call: TRBV7-2
j_call: TRBJ1-5
d_call: .
clone_size: .
cdr3_nt: TGTGCCAGCAGCTTAGCGGTCGGTCAGCCCCAGCATTTT
cdr3_aa: CASSLAVGQPQHF

v_call: TRBV11-2
j_call: TRBJ1-4
d_call: .
clone_size: .
cdr3_nt: TGTGCCAGCAGTAGGCAAGGTGAAAAACTGTTTTTT
cdr3_aa: CASSRQGEKLFF

v_call: TRBV6-6
j_call: TRBJ2-5
d_call: TRBD2
clone_size: few
cdr3_nt: TGTGCCAGCAGTTCTGTAGCGGGCCAAGAGACCCAGTACTTC
cdr3_aa: CASSSVAGQETQYF

v_call: TRBV5-1
j_call: TRBJ2-7
d_call: TRBD1
clone_size: .
cdr3_nt: TGCGCCAGCAGCTTTGTGACGGGACAGGGGCAAACGGGTTGCGAGCAGTACTTC
cdr3_aa: CASSFVTGQGQTGCEQYF

v_call: TRBV7-2
j_call: TRBJ1-5
d_call: .
clone_size: .
cdr3_nt: TGTGCCAGCAGCTTAGCTGGGCCCCAGCATTTT
cdr3_aa: CASSLAGPQHF

v_call: TRBV7-7
j_call: TRBJ2-1
d_call: TRBD2
clone_size: .
cdr3_nt: TGTGCTAGCAGCCGACTAGCGGGGCATGAGCAGTTCTTC
cdr3_aa: CASSRLAGHEQFF

v_call: TRBV7-8
j_call: TRBJ1-1
d_call: .
clone_size: .
cdr3_nt: TGTGCCAGCAGCGCCACGGGTGGGGGGAACACTGAAGCTTTCTTT
cdr3_aa: CASSATGGGNTEAFF

v_call: TRBV4-1
j_call: TRBJ1-2
d_call: .
clone_size: .
cdr3_nt: TGCGCCAGCAGCCCTGATCCGGGGGTTAATTCTTATGGCTACACCTTC
cdr3_aa: CASSPDPGVNSYGYTF

v_call: TRBV6-6
j_call: TRBJ2-7
d_call: TRBD1
clone_size: once
cdr3_nt: TGTGCCAGCACCAGGGACAGTCGGTCCGAGCAGTACTTC
cdr3_aa: CASTRDSRSEQYF

v_call: TRBV7-2
j_call: TRBJ1-5
d_call: TRBD1
clone_size: few
cdr3_nt: TGTGCCAGCAGCTTACAGGGGGCCCAGCCCCAGCATTTT
cdr3_aa: CASSLQGAQPQHF

v_call: TRBV18
j_call: TRBJ2-1
d_call: .
clone_size: .
cdr3_nt: TGTGCCAGCTCACTCGTCGCGGGTCCTGGTTTCTCTGAGCAGTTCTTC
cdr3_aa: CASSLVAGPGFSEQFF

v_call: TRBV7-6
j_call: TRBJ2-5
d_call: TRBD2
clone_size: .
cdr3_nt: TGTGCCAGCAGCCCCGGGACTAGTAAAGAGACCCAGTACTTC
cdr3_aa: CASSPGTSKETQYF

v_call: TRBV29-1
j_call: TRBJ1-1
d_call: .
clone_size: .
cdr3_nt: TGCAGCGTTGAAGGGAACACTGAAGCTTTCTTT
cdr3_aa: CSVEGNTEAFF

v_call: TRBV4-2
j_call: TRBJ2-1
d_call: TRBD2
clone_size: .
cdr3_nt: TGTGCCAGCAGCCAAGGTCTAGCGGGAGGGAATGAGCAGTTCTTC
cdr3_aa: CASSQGLAGGNEQFF

v_call: TRBV4-1
j_call: TRBJ2-7
d_call: .
clone_size: .
cdr3_nt: TGCGCCAGCAGCCAAATTTCAGGGGAGCAGTACTTC
cdr3_aa: CASSQISGEQYF

v_call: TRBV7-9
j_call: TRBJ1-3
d_call: .
clone_size: .
cdr3_nt: TGTGCCAGCAGCTTAGCGCAGCCACTCTCTGGAAACACCATATATTTT
cdr3_aa: CASSLAQPLSGNTIYF

v_call: TRBV11-2
j_call: TRBJ2-3
d_call: TRBD2
clone_size: once
cdr3_nt: TGTGCCAGCATTTCGGGACTAGCGGGAGGATTTACAGATACGCAGTATTTT
cdr3_aa: CASISGLAGGFTDTQYF

v_call: TRBV28
j_call: TRBJ2-3
d_call: TRBD2
clone_size: few
cdr3_nt: TGTGCCAGCAGTATATCGCCGGGACTAGGGGCCCTCACAGATACGCAGTATTTT
cdr3_aa: CASSISPGLGALTDTQYF

v_call: TRBV9
j_call: TRBJ2-5
d_call: .
clone_size: .
cdr3_nt: TGTGCCAGCAGCGTAGACCTAGTCGCCGAGACCCAGTACTTC
cdr3_aa: CASSVDLVAETQYF

v_call: TRBV6-6
j_call: TRBJ1-2
d_call: .
clone_size: .
cdr3_nt: TGTGCCAGCAGTTACGTGCCAGGAGGGAATGGCTACACCTTC
cdr3_aa: CASSYVPGGNGYTF

v_call: TRBV11-1
j_call: TRBJ2-2
d_call: .
clone_size: few
cdr3_nt: TGTGCCAGCAGCTTCACTACTGGAACCGGGGAGCTGTTTTTT
cdr3_aa: CASSFTTGTGELFF

v_call: TRBV4-3
j_call: TRBJ1-4
d_call: .
clone_size: few
cdr3_nt: TGCGCCAGCAGCCAAGAATACAGGAAAGGGGAAAAACTGTTTTTT
cdr3_aa: CASSQEYRKGEKLFF

v_call: TRBV9
j_call: TRBJ2-1
d_call: TRBD2
clone_size: .
cdr3_nt: TGTGCCAGCAGCGTAGGTCTAGCGGGGAGCCTTCCCGACAATGAGCAGTTCTTC
cdr3_aa: CASSVGLAGSLPDNEQFF

v_call: TRBV4-3
j_call: TRBJ1-6
d_call: TRBD1
clone_size: .
cdr3_nt: TGCGCCAGCAGTCTACGGACAGGGGATAATTCACCCCTCCACTTT
cdr3_aa: CASSLRTGDNSPLHF

v_call: TRBV7-9
j_call: TRBJ2-7
d_call: .
clone_size: .
cdr3_nt: TGTGCCAGCAGCTTTAGGTCCACCTACGAGCAGTACTTC
cdr3_aa: CASSFRSTYEQYF

v_call: TRBV6-6
j_call: TRBJ1-2
d_call: TRBD1
clone_size: once
cdr3_nt: TGTGCCAGCAGTTATCTGAGACCGGGACAGAACTATGGCTACACCTTC
cdr3_aa: CASSYLRPGQNYGYTF

v_call: TRBV19
j_call: TRBJ2-7
d_call: .
clone_size: few
cdr3_nt: TGTGCCAGTAGTATCAAATCGCCGCGCTTAGTGCAGTACTTC
cdr3_aa: CASSIKSPRLVQYF

v_call: TRBV5-1
j_call: TRBJ1-5
d_call: .
clone_size: .
cdr3_nt: TGCGCCAGCAGCTTGGCAGGACGGAGCAATCAGCCCCAGCATTTT
cdr3_aa: CASSLAGRSNQPQHF

v_call: TRBV7-8
j_call: TRBJ2-1
d_call: .
clone_size: few
cdr3_nt: TGTGCCAGCAGCTTATTTCGGGTTTCCTACAATGAGCAGTTCTTC
cdr3_aa: CASSLFRVSYNEQFF